These 26 T cell receptor beta chains originate from one sample sequenced in a study of blood T cell repertoires in COVID-19. Profiling relied on immunoSEQ multiplex PCR, and the TCRdb table lists in-frame clones only, not all of them. The sample carries 65,000 or so clones, just over 85% recorded once. Sequenced material: peripheral blood. Receptor source: a man aged 50 to 60 with active COVID-19.

The chain carries TRBV25-1 and TRBJ1-6; maybe TRBD1 (6 bases). The CDR3 sequence is 14 residues long. V was pared by 5 bases and J by 5 bases, with 10 bases between. The V gene's germline CDR1 is MGHDK and CDR2 SYGVNS. For the CDR3, the DNA is TGTGCCAGCAGTCAGGACAGAAATAATTCACCCCTCCACTTT. It specifies CASSQDRNNSPLHF.

V and J are TRBV4-3 and TRBJ2-3, with D perhaps TRBD1 (6 bases). Looked up from germline, CDR1 is LGHNA and CDR2 is YSLEER. The CDR3 totals 18 residues. Trimming shortened V by 2 bases and J by 3 bases, and 21 bases separated the two germline ends. CDR3 bases: TGCGCCAGCAGCCAACAGAGGACAGCCAGCCCCCTTACAGATACGCAGTATTTT. Protein: CASSQQRTASPLTDTQYF.

The chain employs TRBV2 and TRBJ2-1; 9 nucleotides agree with TRBD1. J was trimmed by 0 bases and V by 0 bases; bases with no gene match: 6. The CDR3 consists of 18 residues. Germline V gene lookup returns CDR1 SNHLY and CDR2 FYNNEI. In DNA, the CDR3 is TGTGCCAGCAGTGAAGCGCCCCCGGGACAGGGCTCCTACAATGAGCAGTTCTTC. Its translation: CASSEAPPGQGSYNEQFF.

The rearrangement uses TRBV11-1 and TRBJ2-3; TRBD2 agrees at 7 bases. V shed 5 bases and J 4 bases; nucleotides not matched to a gene: 9. CDR3 length: 15 residues. Germline lookup yields CDR1 SGHAT and CDR2 FQDESV (reference sequence). The CDR3 reads CASSPGGRASDTQYF. The CDR3 DNA sequence: TGTGCCAGCAGCCCGGGAGGTAGGGCATCAGATACGCAGTATTTT.

This chain links TRBV7-3 with TRBJ1-1; perhaps TRBD1 as D (6 bases). Trimming cost V 0 bases and J 1 base, with 9 bases left between them. Germline CDR1 reads SGHTA; CDR2 reads FQGTGA. This CDR3 comprises 15 residues. CDR3 protein: CASSLTGQRNTEAFF. For the CDR3, the DNA is TGTGCCAGCAGCTTAACCGGACAGAGGAACACTGAAGCTTTCTTT.

This chain uses TRBV7-3 with TRBJ2-3; no reliable D call. The CDR3 length is 16 residues. V lost 0 bases and J lost 2, with 12 bases in between. Germline-derived CDR1 and CDR2 are SGHTA and FQGTGA. CDR3 in DNA: TGTGCCAGCAGCTTAACCGAAGGTCGGGTCACAGATACGCAGTATTTT. Translation: CASSLTEGRVTDTQYF.

The rearrangement links TRBV4-1 to TRBJ1-3; 10 bases are shared with TRBD1. Per germline, CDR1 MGHRA and CDR2 YSYEKL. The CDR3 spans 16 residues. Unmatched junction bases numbered 7, after V lost 4 bases and J lost 4 bases. The CDR3 nucleotides read TGCGCCAGCAGCCGTCGACCGGGACAGGGGGGAAACACCATATATTTT. Its translation is CASSRRPGQGGNTIYF.

This clone was counted between two and nine times. The V call is TRBV25-1, the J call TRBJ1-2, with TRBD1 matching 7 bases. The CDR3 length is 12 residues. The germline CDR1 and CDR2 sequences are MGHDK and SYGVNS. J lost 4 bases, V lost 8 bases, and 4 bases had no gene match. The chain's CDR3 is CASLGGRYGYTF. The CDR3 DNA follows: TGTGCCAGCTTAGGGGGCCGCTATGGCTACACCTTC.

This clone was seen just once. The chain combines TRBV3-1 (or the pseudogene TRBV3-2) with TRBJ2-1, with 8 bases matching TRBD1. The V segment lost 5 bases and the J segment 9 bases; nucleotides outside the gene matches: 3. Germline V gene lookup returns CDR1 LGHDT and CDR2 YNNKEL (reference sequence). This CDR3 has 12 residues. This chain's CDR3 is CASSVQGGEQFF. The CDR3 DNA reads TGTGCCAGCAGCGTACAGGGGGGTGAGCAGTTCTTC.

The V and J genes are TRBV7-9 and TRBJ2-5; a possible D gene is TRBD2 (6 bases). Germline CDR1 and CDR2: SEHNR and FQNEAQ (reference sequence). The CDR3 is 12 amino acids. V lost 4 bases, J lost 5 bases, and 8 bases lay in between. CDR3 bases: TGTGCCAGCAGCTCTGGGGGGGAGACCCAGTACTTC. Protein sequence: CASSSGGETQYF.

V and J are TRBV12-5 and TRBJ2-3, with a weak D call TRBD1 (5 bases). Germline CDR1 is LGHNT and CDR2 is FRNRAP. V was cut by 4 bases and J by 5 bases, with 7 bases left in between. The CDR3 extends over 12 amino acids. In DNA, the CDR3 is TGTGCTAGTGGTTATGACAGAGATACGCAGTATTTT. Translation gives CASGYDRDTQYF.

CDR3 in DNA: TGTGCCAGCAGTCCCCCCAGGGGGCCCTACGAGCAGTACTTC. This translates into CASSPPRGPYEQYF. This chain uses TRBV6-6 with TRBJ2-7, with TRBD1 matching 8 bases. Per germline, CDR1 MNHNY and CDR2 SVGAGI (reference sequence). V lost 5 bases, J lost 2 bases, and 5 bases stayed unmatched. The CDR3 is 14 residues long.

The rearrangement uses TRBV9 and TRBJ2-2; 9 bases agree with TRBD2. Germline CDR1 and CDR2: SGDLS and YYNGEE. There are 17 residues in the CDR3. Trimming at V came to 0 bases and at J to 2 bases, leaving 5 bases not matched to a gene. The CDR3 DNA reads TGTGCCAGCAGCGTAGCGCGTCTAGCGGGAAACACCGGGGAGCTGTTTTTT. The encoded protein is CASSVARLAGNTGELFF. Together with reference TRBV9 and TRBJ2-2, the CDR3 gives the full variable domain: DSGVTQTPKHLITATGQRVTLRCSPRSGDLSVYWYQQSLDQGLQFLIQYYNGEERAKGNILERFSAQQFPDLHSELNLSSLELGDSALYFCASSVARLAGNTGELFFGEGSRLTVL.

V is TRBV6-2 or TRBV6-3 and J is TRBJ1-1; 8 positions agree with TRBD1. V dropped 6 bases and J dropped 1; count of bases not matched to a gene: 7. In germline, CDR1 is MNHEY, CDR2 SVGEGT. This CDR3 is built from 15 residues. CDR3 DNA sequence: TGTGCCAGCAGACCTGTACAGGGGGAGAACACTGAAGCTTTCTTT. Translated: CASRPVQGENTEAFF.

This clone was seen just once. The chain links TRBV7-2 to TRBJ2-7, with TRBD1 matching 8 bases. V lost 5 bases to trimming and J lost 2 bases; unmatched junction nucleotides: 8. Germline V CDR1 and CDR2: SGHTA, FQGNSA. The CDR3 consists of 15 residues. The chain's CDR3 is CASSPGRGQTYEQYF. CDR3 DNA sequence: TGTGCCAGCAGCCCGGGCAGGGGGCAGACCTACGAGCAGTACTTC.

This clone was observed a few times. The J gene is TRBJ2-4, the V gene TRBV15, with D tentatively TRBD2 (7 bases). The CDR3 covers 17 residues. Germline V CDR1 and CDR2: LNHNV, YYDKDF (reference sequence). V lost 0 bases, J lost 0 bases, and 12 bases lay in between. The CDR3 sequence is CATSRDRRGLAKNIQYF. For the CDR3, the DNA is TGTGCCACCAGCAGAGATCGGCGGGGGCTAGCCAAAAACATTCAGTACTTC.

V usage is TRBV7-6 and J usage is TRBJ2-1; tentatively, D is TRBD2 (7 bases). V was shortened by 3 bases and J by 6 bases, with 15 bases between the two germline ends. CDR1 SGHVS and CDR2 FNYEAQ come from the germline V gene. The CDR3 is 15 residues long. CDR3 residues: CASSLDTGGFNEQFF. The CDR3 DNA reads as TGTGCCAGCAGCTTGGATACGGGGGGCTTCAATGAGCAGTTCTTC.

The chain links TRBV3-1 (or the pseudogene TRBV3-2) to TRBJ2-5; TRBD2 aligns across 9 bases. Germline V CDR1 and CDR2: LGHDT, YNNKEL (reference sequence). The CDR3 spans 15 residues. Trimming at V came to 1 base and at J to 4 bases, leaving 4 bases not matched to a gene. The DNA of the CDR3 is TGTGCCAGCAGCCAAGGGGGGACTAGCCTAGAGACCCAGTACTTC. Protein: CASSQGGTSLETQYF.

A single count supports this clone. V usage is TRBV30 and J usage is TRBJ2-7, with D maybe TRBD1 (6 bases). The V end was cut by 5 bases, the J end by 5 bases, with 13 bases between. The CDR3 has 12 amino acids. Germline V gene lookup returns CDR1 GTSNPN and CDR2 SVGIG (reference sequence). CDR3 sequence: CAWQLQGHEQYF. The CDR3, as DNA: TGTGCCTGGCAACTACAGGGACACGAGCAGTACTTC. The full variable domain, with the rest looked up from reference TRBV30 and TRBJ2-7, is SQTIHQWPATLVQPVGSPLSLECTVEGTSNPNLYWYRQAAGRGLQLLFYSVGIGQISSEVPQNLSASRPQDRQFILSSKKLLLSDSGFYLCAWQLQGHEQYFGPGTRLTVT.

The V and J genes are TRBV5-1 and TRBJ1-2, with D uncertain. Trimming left V 2 bases short and J 3 bases short, with 8 bases between. The length of the CDR3 is 13 residues. From germline, CDR1 is SGHRS and CDR2 YFSETQ. The CDR3: CASSFEQDYGYTF. The CDR3 DNA sequence: TGCGCCAGCAGCTTTGAACAAGACTATGGCTACACCTTC.

The V gene is TRBV7-8, the J gene TRBJ2-7, with 10 bases matching TRBD2. The trim removed 10 bases at V and 3 bases at J, leaving 3 bases unmatched. Germline values: CDR1 SGHVS, CDR2 FQNEAQ. This CDR3 contains 12 residues. CDR3 residues: CATRTSGYEQYF. The CDR3 DNA is TGTGCCACCCGGACTAGCGGCTACGAGCAGTACTTC.

V is TRBV9 and J is TRBJ2-1; TRBD2 matches 8 bases. V was pared by 0 bases and J by 4 bases, with 6 bases of the junction left unmatched. The CDR3 covers 16 residues. CDR1 and CDR2 (germline): SGDLS, YYNGEE. The CDR3 DNA reads as TGTGCCAGCAGCGTAGGGGTAGCGGGGTTATACAATGAGCAGTTCTTC. Residues: CASSVGVAGLYNEQFF.

The chain recombines TRBV27 with TRBJ2-1; TRBD1 matches at 7 bases. The CDR3 runs to 14 residues. V gave up 5 bases and J gave up 5 bases; unmatched junction bases: 6. The germline CDR1 and CDR2 sequences are MNHEY and SMNVEV (reference sequence). CDR3 amino acids: CASSRQGDHNEQFF. The DNA for the CDR3 is TGTGCCAGCAGTAGACAGGGTGACCACAATGAGCAGTTCTTC.

The gene calls are TRBV21-1 and TRBJ1-6; no DNA check was done on the table's D call, TRBD1. TRBV21-1 corresponds to a pseudogene. This CDR3 contains 15 residues. This chain's CDR3 is CASSLGAGDNSPLHF. CDR3 DNA sequence: TGTGCCAGCAGCCTTGGAGCAGGGGATAATTCACCCCTCCACTTT.

The chain recombines TRBV5-6 with TRBJ2-5; 10 positions match TRBD1. The CDR3 is made up of 16 amino acids. The J segment lost 4 bases and the V segment lost 5 bases, leaving 11 bases of the junction unmatched. The germline V gene has CDR1 SGHDT and CDR2 YYEEEE. CDR3 nucleotide sequence: TGTGCCAGCAGATACCTAGGACAGGGGGTGACAGAGACCCAGTACTTC. Translated, it gives CASRYLGQGVTETQYF.

J is TRBJ2-1 and V is TRBV2; D possibly corresponds to TRBD2 (6 bases). The CDR3 is 17 amino acids. CDR1 SNHLY and CDR2 FYNNEI come from the germline V gene. Trimming stripped 3 bases from V and 4 bases from J, with 19 bases between. The CDR3 is CASSDPGTPNSYNEQFF. CDR3 DNA: TGTGCCAGCAGTGATCCAGGGACTCCGAATAGTTACAATGAGCAGTTCTTC.